What follows describes a single TCR beta chain. This specimen belongs to a study of shared clonotypes between healthy human individuals. Naive CD8 cells lacked CD45RO and underwent positive selection for CCR7, leaving out terminally differentiated effector memory CD45RA+ cells. Clones were sequenced by immunoSEQ multiplex PCR, and TCRdb holds only the in-frame ones, with some missing. The data hold around 2,100,000 clones, with around 96% observed a single time. The TCR was taken from a man between 18 and 29 years old in good health. The sequencing input was naive CD8+ T cells sorted from blood.

The CDR3: CASSLDAGTGAFYGYTF. CDR3 bases: TGTGCCAGCAGCTTGGACGCCGGGACAGGGGCGTTCTATGGCTACACCTTC. This chain links TRBV5-5 with TRBJ1-2, with 10 positions matching TRBD1. Losses at the gene ends were 0 bases for V and 4 bases for J; bases not matched to a gene: 9. The germline V gene has CDR1 SGHKS and CDR2 YYEKEE (reference sequence). The CDR3 loop spans 17 amino acids.